This T cell receptor beta chain was captured by sequencing in a study of T cells in Graves' hyperthyroidism and ophthalmopathy. RNA transcripts served as the template for amplifying TCR beta CDR3 regions. The TCR CDR3 was amplified in a first-round RT-PCR using the HTBI primer set. One entry per CDR3 protein results from TCRdb running MiXCR on the multiplex PCR reads. The sample has a few hundred thousand distinct CDR3 sequences, approximately 14% seen once; the top ten hold roughly 7.3%. The study's findings and limits: Among clonotypes expanded in thyroid above 0.001, most were also found in blood.

Aged 18 to 65, the patients had hyperthyroidism that was newly diagnosed and had lasted under 2 months. This clonotype was counted a few times. Antigen: not known. The TCR sequence derives from a woman in her twenties or thirties with Graves' hyperthyroidism. The sequenced material came from blood.

CDR3 coding DNA: TGTGCCAGCAGCCACGATGGCGGGGGCGCAACTAATGAAAAACTGTTTTTT. Its protein is CASSHDGGGATNEKLFF. The V call is TRBV7-9, the J call TRBJ1-4, with TRBD1 as a possible D gene (6 bases). The V end was cut by 5 bases, the J end by 0 bases, with 16 bases between. CDR3 length equals 17 residues. The germline V gene encodes CDR1 SEHNR and CDR2 FQNEAQ (reference sequence).